A selection of T cell receptor beta chains follows, all from one sample in a study of T-cell memory formation after mild COVID-19. One entry per CDR3 protein, called by TCRdb with MiXCR from the 5' RACE reads. The sample includes 450,000 to 700,000 distinct CDR3 sequences, more than 15% of them seen just once. The sample taken for sequencing was PBMCs or a T cell subset sorted from them (not recorded which). The receptors derive from an adult woman who had mild COVID-19 (a few samples of this study predate the infection). Cell type and time point are not known. The CDR3 runs from the conserved cysteine through the conserved F or W. A D gene is named only where the DNA matches it firmly. Rows give clone size only sometimes, using once, few, many, or a class for an expanded clone.

v_call	d_call	j_call	clone_size	cdr3_nt	cdr3_aa
TRBV25-1	-	TRBJ1-4	-	TGTGCCAGCAGTGTCCCGACCGGGGTATATGAAAAACTGTTTTTT	CASSVPTGVYEKLFF
TRBV9	-	TRBJ2-7	few	TGTGCCAGCAGCGTAGATCTGGGCTCCCACGAGCAGTACTTC	CASSVDLGSHEQYF
TRBV5-1	TRBD1	TRBJ2-2	-	TGCGCCAGCAGCGCCCCGGGACAGGGTAGGACCGGGGAGCTGTTTTTT	CASSAPGQGRTGELFF
TRBV6-2/TRBV6-3	TRBD2	TRBJ2-1	many	TGTGCCAGCAGTTACTCCCCTCCTAGCGGAATATACAATGAGCAGTTCTTC	CASSYSPPSGIYNEQFF
TRBV6-2/TRBV6-3	TRBD1	TRBJ2-5	once	TGTGCCAGCAGCCAGGGACAGGGGGCGGGAGAGACCCAGTACTTC	CASSQGQGAGETQYF
TRBV21-1	-	TRBJ1-3	-	TGTGCCAGCATTCCATCTCCCTCTGGAAACACCATATATTTT	CASIPSPSGNTIYF
TRBV20-1	TRBD2	TRBJ2-3	few	TGCAGTGCTAGCGGTAGCGGGACCACAGATACGCAGTATTTT	CSASGSGTTDTQYF
TRBV20-1	-	TRBJ1-5	few	TGCAGTGCCGGGGACGGCAGGGATAATCAGCCCCAGCATTTT	CSAGDGRDNQPQHF
TRBV2	TRBD1	TRBJ2-7	-	TGTGCCAGCCTTCTACAGGTGACAGACAGGGGCTCCTACGAGCAGTACTTC	CASLLQVTDRGSYEQYF
TRBV2	-	TRBJ2-2	many	TGTGCCAGCACTAACGAGGCCCCTAGGCCCACCGGGGAGCTGTTTTTT	CASTNEAPRPTGELFF
TRBV7-6	TRBD1	TRBJ2-7	few	TGTGCCAGCAGCTTAGCGCCAGGGGGATGGGGAACTAGTTGGTACGAGCAGTACTTC	CASSLAPGGWGTSWYEQYF
TRBV27	-	TRBJ1-1	-	TGTGCCAGCAGTTATAAGGGGAGCACTGAAGCTTTCTTT	CASSYKGSTEAFF
TRBV7-3	-	TRBJ2-1	few	TGTGCCAGCAGCTTAGGAGCGGAGTCCTACAATGAGCAGTTCTTC	CASSLGAESYNEQFF
TRBV27	-	TRBJ2-5	few	TGTGCCAGCAGTTTATTCGGATCCGGAAACCAAGAGACCCAGTACTTC	CASSLFGSGNQETQYF
TRBV20-1	-	TRBJ2-7	-	TGCAGTGCTAGGGGAGACAGGTTATCCTACGAGCAGTACTTC	CSARGDRLSYEQYF
TRBV30	-	TRBJ2-1	few	TGTGCCTGGATCAGGCGAGCGTCGGCTGAGCAGTTCTTC	CAWIRRASAEQFF
TRBV20-1	TRBD2	TRBJ2-3	few	TGCAGTGCTAGACCCGTGGGTGGTAGCGGGAGGACAGATACGCAGTATTTT	CSARPVGGSGRTDTQYF
TRBV19	-	TRBJ2-1	-	TGTGCCATAGGGGGACGACGGCTCGATGAGCAGTTCTTC	CAIGGRRLDEQFF
TRBV6-1	-	TRBJ2-1	few	TGTGCCAGCAGTGTTTCGGACTGGGATGAGCAGTTCTTC	CASSVSDWDEQFF
TRBV7-2	-	TRBJ2-5	few	TGTGCCAGCAGCTACCGATTTGGGTCGGAGACCCAGTACTTC	CASSYRFGSETQYF
TRBV5-1	TRBD2	TRBJ2-3	many	TGCGCCAGCAGCTTGAAGCGGGGGGCCACAGATACGCAGTATTTT	CASSLKRGATDTQYF
TRBV5-1	-	TRBJ2-3	many	TGCGCCAGCAGGGACCAATGGGGGGGGCCGAGTTCGAATACGCAGTATTTT	CASRDQWGGPSSNTQYF
TRBV29-1	-	TRBJ2-7	once	TGCAGCGTTGTTTATGGCGGGGGCATTCCCGAGCAGTACTTC	CSVVYGGGIPEQYF
TRBV9	-	TRBJ2-3	few	TGTGCCAGCAGCGTAGAACCTAGGGAGAAAGATACGCAGTATTTT	CASSVEPREKDTQYF
TRBV6-5	-	TRBJ1-4	-	TGTGCCAGCAGTTACCGGGTCCCGGGACTAGGGGGGGAAAAACTGTTTTTT	CASSYRVPGLGGEKLFF
TRBV5-1	-	TRBJ2-2	few	TGCGCCAGCGGCGGACAGACGAACACCGGGGAGCTGTTTTTT	CASGGQTNTGELFF
TRBV7-9	TRBD2	TRBJ2-1	few	TGTGCCAGCAGCTTAGTGTCGGGGAGGGGAGGCGGAGAGCAGTTCTTC	CASSLVSGRGGGEQFF
TRBV12-3/TRBV12-4	-	TRBJ1-2	-	TGTGCCAGCATTCCCCAGGGGATCCATGGCTACACCTTC	CASIPQGIHGYTF
TRBV5-6	TRBD1	TRBJ2-1	-	TGTGCCAGCAGCCGGGACAGGGGTCGTACCTACAATGAGCAGTTCTTC	CASSRDRGRTYNEQFF
TRBV6-2/TRBV6-3	-	TRBJ2-1	-	TGTGCCAGCAGTTACCAGGGCCCAACCTACAATGAGCAGTTCTTC	CASSYQGPTYNEQFF
TRBV7-6	TRBD2	TRBJ2-1	-	TGTGCCAGCAGCCAAGGGACTAGCGGGAGGGGGTACAATGAGCAGTTCTTC	CASSQGTSGRGYNEQFF
TRBV20-1	-	TRBJ1-6	-	TGCAGTGCTAGAGTCGGGGTTGGTAATTCACCCCTCCACTTT	CSARVGVGNSPLHF
TRBV11-2	-	TRBJ1-2	few	TGTGCCAGCAGCTTAGATAGGAACAGCGATGGCTACACCTTC	CASSLDRNSDGYTF
TRBV29-1	TRBD2	TRBJ2-7	-	TGCAGCGTGAGCGGGAGTTCATTCTCCTACGAGCAGTACTTC	CSVSGSSFSYEQYF
TRBV5-6	-	TRBJ1-1	-	TGTGCCAGCAGCTCCGCGGTCTTCCTGAACACTGAAGCTTTCTTT	CASSSAVFLNTEAFF
TRBV10-3	-	TRBJ2-7	-	TGTGCCATCAGACCAATACAGGGACGTACCTACGAGCAGTACTTC	CAIRPIQGRTYEQYF
TRBV11-2	-	TRBJ2-7	many	TGTGCCAGCAGCTTGCGGCACTCCTACGAGCAGTACTTC	CASSLRHSYEQYF
TRBV7-2	TRBD2	TRBJ2-5	few	TGTGCCAGCAGGCAGAGGACTAGCGGGAAAGAGACCCAGTACTTC	CASRQRTSGKETQYF
TRBV18	TRBD1	TRBJ1-4	-	TGTGCCAGCTCACTTAACCGGGACAGCGGAAAACTGTTTTTT	CASSLNRDSGKLFF
TRBV7-3	-	TRBJ1-2	few	TGTGCCAGCAGCGCCGGCGGGGGAAGGGATGGCTACACCTTC	CASSAGGGRDGYTF
TRBV3-1	-	TRBJ1-1	-	TGTGCCAGCAGCCAAGCCAGGGCGTCTGAAGCTTTCTTT	CASSQARASEAFF